Below are 10 T cell receptor beta chains sequenced from a single sample in a study of blood T cells in healthy people across ages (dated by TCRdb to about 2015). The library relied on 5' RACE. Sequencing was carried out with an Illumina HiSeq 2500. A second PCR of about 6 to 11 cycles was performed with a sample-barcoded 5' primer and a J-beta primer mix. Clones were called with MiXCR by TCRdb after fastp trimmed the public reads at Q25, and only in-frame beta chains were retained. Each CDR3 protein appears once, grouped with its most common genes and DNA. In all, the sample holds around 1.5 million distinct CDR3 sequences, and roughly 64% of those were seen once. The top ten clonotypes cover over 5.5% of the sample. The specimen was blood. All receptors come from a man aged 18 to 35 in good health.

This clonotype has more than one count but fewer than ten. The chain has TRBV2 and TRBJ1-2, with D possibly matching TRBD1 (6 bases). The length of the CDR3 is 12 residues. CDR1 is SNHLY, CDR2 FYNNEI, per germline. V was pared by 5 bases and J by 8 bases, with 12 bases between. The CDR3 coding sequence is TGTGCCAGCAGTAAGGGGGATCGGGGCTACACCTTC. This translates into CASSKGDRGYTF.

The chain uses TRBV29-1 and TRBJ1-6, with a tentative D call TRBD1 (5 bases). The germline CDR1 and CDR2 sequences are SQVTM and ANQGSEA. V lost 3 bases to trimming and J lost 5 bases, with 8 bases between them. CDR3 length equals 13 residues. The CDR3 protein is CSVDSGDNSPLHF. CDR3 sequence (DNA): TGCAGCGTTGACTCGGGGGATAATTCACCCCTCCACTTT.

The rearrangement links TRBV10-3 to TRBJ2-5; 9 nucleotides match TRBD2. This CDR3 has 13 amino acids. Germline CDR1 is ENHRY and CDR2 is SYGVKD. Unmatched junction bases numbered 8, after V lost 10 bases and J lost 5 bases. This chain's CDR3 is CATLAGQSETQYF. For the CDR3, the DNA is TGTGCCACCCTAGCGGGACAGTCTGAGACCCAGTACTTC.

There are a few counts of this clonotype. The chain is built from TRBV4-1 and TRBJ1-5; 7 positions match TRBD1. The CDR3 extends over 14 amino acids. The V gene end was trimmed by 1 base and the J gene end by 7 bases; junction bases not matched to a gene: 4. Germline values: CDR1 MGHRA, CDR2 YSYEKL. As DNA, the CDR3 is TGCGCCAGCAGCCAAGTCCAGGGGGAACAGCCCCAGCATTTT. It codes for CASSQVQGEQPQHF.

The V call is TRBV6-5, the J call TRBJ1-2, with D perhaps matching TRBD1 (5 bases). The ends were cut back, 0 bases at V and 6 bases at J, with 11 bases in the middle. The CDR3 sequence is 14 residues long. In germline, CDR1 is MNHEY, CDR2 SVGAGI. CDR3 coding DNA: TGTGCCAGCAGTTACTCAAGGGACGGAAATGGCTACACCTTC. This translates into CASSYSRDGNGYTF.

In this sample, this clonotype turned up once. The chain joins TRBV28 to TRBJ2-1; D gene uncertain. V lost 8 bases and J 5 bases, leaving 16 bases between the germline ends. The CDR3 consists of 14 residues. Germline loops: CDR1 MDHEN, CDR2 SYDVKM. The CDR3 sequence is CASGSLGPHNEQFF. CDR3 DNA: TGTGCCAGCGGTAGCTTAGGCCCCCACAATGAGCAGTTCTTC.

The chain couples TRBV20-1 to TRBJ1-1, with 8 bases identical to TRBD1. V was clipped by 6 bases and J by 1 base; unmatched bases: 10. CDR1 is DFQATT and CDR2 is SNEGSKA in the germline V gene (reference sequence). The CDR3 loop spans 15 amino acids. The CDR3, as DNA: TGCAGTGCAACTGGACAGGGAATTGGGAACACTGAAGCTTTCTTT. Its protein product is CSATGQGIGNTEAFF.

There are a few counts of this clonotype. The V and J genes are TRBV29-1 and TRBJ2-3; TRBD2 matches 10 bases. Germline-derived CDR1 and CDR2 are SQVTM and ANQGSEA. CDR3 length: 13 amino acids. V trimming: 6 bases; J trimming: 5 bases; junction bases outside the gene matches: 5. DNA of the CDR3: TGCAGCGTGGTCGCTAGCGGGAGAGATACGCAGTATTTT. Translated: CSVVASGRDTQYF.

The rearrangement joins TRBV20-1 to TRBJ2-1, with TRBD2 matching over 14 bases. Germline V gene sequence: CDR1 DFQATT, CDR2 SNEGSKA (reference sequence). The CDR3 is 17 residues long. V shed 5 bases, J shed 7 bases, and the junction held 13 bases outside the gene matches. CDR3 coding DNA: TGCAGTGCTCACCTGGGACTAGCGGGAGCTTCAACGAATGAGCAGTTCTTC. Encoded protein: CSAHLGLAGASTNEQFF.

This clonotype appeared a few times. V is TRBV10-2 and J is TRBJ2-4; D perhaps matches TRBD2 (5 bases). Judging by the DNA end, TRBJ2-7 fits better; the J call may be wrong. The CDR3 consists of 15 residues. Germline loops: CDR1 WSHSY, CDR2 SAAADI. The CDR3 is CASSEEDSNLYEQYF. The CDR3 nucleotides are TGCGCCAGCAGTGAAGAGGACTCGAATCTATACGAGCAGTACTTC.